This TCR beta chain was captured in a study of cytomegalovirus exposure and HLA in healthy donors. Amplification used 60 Vbeta primers and 13 Jbeta primers. Sequencing used immunoSEQ multiplex PCR; TCRdb keeps in-frame clones, though not all of them. This table holds 90,000 to 140,000 clones, over 80% found once. The germline CDR1 and CDR2 sequences are GTSNPN and SVGIG (reference sequence). CDR3 size: 20 residues. For this clone: A junction boundary mismatches the germline segment, possibly from a read error.

Sequencing was done on a sample of PBMCs. The receptor's source is a young man in good health and CMV-seronegative. The chain uses TRBV30 and TRBJ1-5; 7 bases are a match to TRBD1. The CDR3 coding sequence is TGTGCCTGGAGTGTACTTTGGGGGACAGTCAAAACCTATAGCAATCGGCCCCAGCATTTT. It is translated as CAWSVLWGTVKTYSNRPQHF.